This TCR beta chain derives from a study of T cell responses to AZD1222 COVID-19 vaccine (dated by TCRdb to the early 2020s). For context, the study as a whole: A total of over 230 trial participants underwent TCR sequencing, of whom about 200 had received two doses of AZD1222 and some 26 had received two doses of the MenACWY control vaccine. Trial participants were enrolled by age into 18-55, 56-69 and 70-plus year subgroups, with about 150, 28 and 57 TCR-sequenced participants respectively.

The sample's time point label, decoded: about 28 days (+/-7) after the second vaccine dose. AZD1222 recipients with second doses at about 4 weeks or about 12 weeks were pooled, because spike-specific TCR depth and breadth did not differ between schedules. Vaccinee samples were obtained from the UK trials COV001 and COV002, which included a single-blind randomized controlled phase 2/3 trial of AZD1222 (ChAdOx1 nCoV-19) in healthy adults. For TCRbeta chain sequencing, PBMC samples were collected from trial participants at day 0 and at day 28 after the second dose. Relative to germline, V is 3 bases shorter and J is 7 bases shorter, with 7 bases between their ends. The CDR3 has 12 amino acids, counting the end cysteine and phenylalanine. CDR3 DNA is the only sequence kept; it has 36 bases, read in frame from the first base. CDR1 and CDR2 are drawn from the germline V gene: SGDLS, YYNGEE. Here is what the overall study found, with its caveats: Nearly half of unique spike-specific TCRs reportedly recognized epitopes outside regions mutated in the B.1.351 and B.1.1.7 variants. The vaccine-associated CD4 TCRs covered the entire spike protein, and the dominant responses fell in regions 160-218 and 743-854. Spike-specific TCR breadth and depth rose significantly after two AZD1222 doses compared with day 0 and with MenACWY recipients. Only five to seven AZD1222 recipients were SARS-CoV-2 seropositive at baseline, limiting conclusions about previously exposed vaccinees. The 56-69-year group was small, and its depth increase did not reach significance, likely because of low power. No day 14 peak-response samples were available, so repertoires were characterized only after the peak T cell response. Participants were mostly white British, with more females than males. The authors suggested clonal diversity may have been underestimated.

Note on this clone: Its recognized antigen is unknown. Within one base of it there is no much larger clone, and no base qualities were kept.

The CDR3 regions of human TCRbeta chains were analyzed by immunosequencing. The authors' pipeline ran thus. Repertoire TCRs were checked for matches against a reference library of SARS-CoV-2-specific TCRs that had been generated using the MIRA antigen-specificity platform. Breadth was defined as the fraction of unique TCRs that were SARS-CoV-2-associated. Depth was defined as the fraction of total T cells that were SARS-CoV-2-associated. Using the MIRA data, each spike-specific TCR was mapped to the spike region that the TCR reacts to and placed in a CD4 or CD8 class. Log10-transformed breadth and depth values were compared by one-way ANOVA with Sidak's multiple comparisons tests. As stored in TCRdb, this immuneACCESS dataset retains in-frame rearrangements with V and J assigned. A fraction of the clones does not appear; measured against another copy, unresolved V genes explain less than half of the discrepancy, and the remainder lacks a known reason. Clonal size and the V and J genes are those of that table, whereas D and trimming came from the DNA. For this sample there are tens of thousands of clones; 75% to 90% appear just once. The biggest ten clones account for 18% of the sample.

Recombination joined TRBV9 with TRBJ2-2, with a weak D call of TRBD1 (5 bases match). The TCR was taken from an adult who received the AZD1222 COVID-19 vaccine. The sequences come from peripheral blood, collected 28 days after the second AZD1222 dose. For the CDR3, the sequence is CASSAGFGELFF. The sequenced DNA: TGTGCCAGCAGCGCAGGGTTCGGGGAGCTGTTTTTT.